A selection of T cell receptor beta chains follows, all from one sample in a study of T-cell reconstitution after alpha-beta-depleted transplantation in children. TCRdb redid the calling of the PCR reads with MiXCR, one entry per CDR3 protein. Of some 590,000 distinct CDR3 sequences in the sample, over 9.5% were seen once. The sample was PBMCs from the stem cell graft donor, taken from the stem cell graft. Receptors were obtained from a human donor who donated a stem cell graft to a child with acute myeloid leukemia. Each CDR3 is given with its conserved first and last residue. The order of the fields is CDR3 length, J gene, V gene, D gene, clone size, CDR3 DNA, CDR3 protein. A D gene is named only where the DNA matches it firmly. The size entry is marked missing in some rows and otherwise reads once, few, many or a size class.

length: 12; J: TRBJ2-7; V: TRBV3-1; D: -; size: -; DNA: TGTGCCAGCAGCCTCCAACCTCACGAGCAGTACTTC; CDR3: CASSLQPHEQYF
length: 12; J: TRBJ2-7; V: TRBV18; D: -; size: -; DNA: TGTGCCAGCTCACCGGGGCGGCCCGAGCAGTACTTC; CDR3: CASSPGRPEQYF
length: 17; J: TRBJ2-1; V: TRBV21-1; D: -; size: -; DNA: TGTGCCAGCAGCGCCCAGGGGGGACTAGCGGGAATGGATGAGCAGTTCTTC; CDR3: CASSAQGGLAGMDEQFF
length: 14; J: TRBJ2-7; V: TRBV28; D: TRBD2; size: many; DNA: TGTGCCAGCAGATTAGCGGGAGCGAGGGCCGAGCAGTACTTC; CDR3: CASRLAGARAEQYF
length: 14; J: TRBJ2-1; V: TRBV27; D: -; size: -; DNA: TGTGCCAGCAGGGCGGACTCATCCTACAATGAGCAGTTCTTC; CDR3: CASRADSSYNEQFF
length: 16; J: TRBJ2-2; V: TRBV4-3; D: -; size: many; DNA: TGCGCCAGCAGCCAAGATCGTAGGCAGACCACCGGGGAGCTGTTTTTT; CDR3: CASSQDRRQTTGELFF
length: 11; J: TRBJ1-2; V: TRBV12-3/TRBV12-4; D: -; size: -; DNA: TGTGCCAGCAGTTTAGGTCTGGGCTACACCTTC; CDR3: CASSLGLGYTF
length: 14; J: TRBJ1-2; V: TRBV27; D: -; size: -; DNA: TGTGCCAGCAGTTTCCTACAGGATCCCTCTGGCTACACCTTC; CDR3: CASSFLQDPSGYTF
length: 18; J: TRBJ2-3; V: TRBV3-1; D: TRBD2; size: -; DNA: TGTGCCAGCAGCCAATCCGCTAGCGGGAGGGGGGAGCATGCTACGCAGTATTTT; CDR3: CASSQSASGRGEHATQYF
length: 14; J: TRBJ2-2; V: TRBV19; D: -; size: few; DNA: TGTGCCAGTAGTGAAGGGGGGATCACCGGGGAGCTGTTTTTT; CDR3: CASSEGGITGELFF
length: 16; J: TRBJ2-1; V: TRBV12-5; D: -; size: many; DNA: TGTGCTAGTGGTTTGGTACGTGGGAGAGGGGACAATGAGCAGTTCTTC; CDR3: CASGLVRGRGDNEQFF
length: 12; J: TRBJ2-2; V: TRBV27; D: -; size: many; DNA: TGTGCCAGCAGTGTCTACGGCGGGGAGCTGTTTTTT; CDR3: CASSVYGGELFF
length: 19; J: TRBJ2-1; V: TRBV11-2; D: -; size: many; DNA: TGTGCCAGCAGCTTCCGCGGACAGTTTACCGGAGGATTTTACAATGAGCAGTTCTTC; CDR3: CASSFRGQFTGGFYNEQFF
length: 18; J: TRBJ1-5; V: TRBV20-1; D: -; size: few; DNA: TGCAGTGCTAGAATCCCCAGACCGGACCCCGCTGGTAATCAGCCCCAGCATTTT; CDR3: CSARIPRPDPAGNQPQHF
length: 15; J: TRBJ2-1; V: TRBV20-1; D: TRBD1; size: -; DNA: TGCAGTGCTAGGAACGACAGGGTGCTGTACAATGAGCAGTTCTTC; CDR3: CSARNDRVLYNEQFF
length: 14; J: TRBJ2-1; V: TRBV7-6; D: TRBD1; size: many; DNA: TGTGCCAGCAGCCTGGACAGGGTGGGCAATGAGCAGTTCTTC; CDR3: CASSLDRVGNEQFF
length: 12; J: TRBJ2-5; V: TRBV29-1; D: -; size: few; DNA: TGCAGCGCCGCGACAGCTCAAGAGACCCAGTACTTC; CDR3: CSAATAQETQYF
length: 13; J: TRBJ2-3; V: TRBV20-1; D: -; size: many; DNA: TGCAGTGCTCTCGTAGTTGGCGCAGATACGCAGTATTTT; CDR3: CSALVVGADTQYF
length: 16; J: TRBJ2-5; V: TRBV27; D: -; size: many; DNA: TGTGCCAGCAAGGATACCAGGCCCGATCTCCAAGAGACCCAGTACTTC; CDR3: CASKDTRPDLQETQYF
length: 15; J: TRBJ2-5; V: TRBV3-1; D: -; size: -; DNA: TGTGCCAGCAGCTGGATGGTTACAGTCCAAGAGACCCAGTACTTC; CDR3: CASSWMVTVQETQYF
length: 14; J: TRBJ2-2; V: TRBV7-8; D: -; size: few; DNA: TGTGCCAGCAGCTTAGATCTCCGGGCCGGGGAGCTGTTTTTT; CDR3: CASSLDLRAGELFF
length: 12; J: TRBJ2-4; V: TRBV28; D: -; size: few; DNA: TGTGCCAGCTGGAACCTAGGGGGGATTCAGTACTTC; CDR3: CASWNLGGIQYF